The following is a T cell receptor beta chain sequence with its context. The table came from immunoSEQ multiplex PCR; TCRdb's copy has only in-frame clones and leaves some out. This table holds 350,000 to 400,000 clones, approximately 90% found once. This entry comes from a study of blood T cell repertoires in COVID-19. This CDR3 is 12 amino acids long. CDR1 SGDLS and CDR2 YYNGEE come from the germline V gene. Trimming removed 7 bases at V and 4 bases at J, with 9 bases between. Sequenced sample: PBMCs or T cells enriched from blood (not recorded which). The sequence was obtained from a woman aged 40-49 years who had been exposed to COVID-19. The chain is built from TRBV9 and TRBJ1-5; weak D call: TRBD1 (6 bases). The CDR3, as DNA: TGTGCCAGCGGACAGCTTAATCAGCCCCAGCATTTT. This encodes CASGQLNQPQHF.